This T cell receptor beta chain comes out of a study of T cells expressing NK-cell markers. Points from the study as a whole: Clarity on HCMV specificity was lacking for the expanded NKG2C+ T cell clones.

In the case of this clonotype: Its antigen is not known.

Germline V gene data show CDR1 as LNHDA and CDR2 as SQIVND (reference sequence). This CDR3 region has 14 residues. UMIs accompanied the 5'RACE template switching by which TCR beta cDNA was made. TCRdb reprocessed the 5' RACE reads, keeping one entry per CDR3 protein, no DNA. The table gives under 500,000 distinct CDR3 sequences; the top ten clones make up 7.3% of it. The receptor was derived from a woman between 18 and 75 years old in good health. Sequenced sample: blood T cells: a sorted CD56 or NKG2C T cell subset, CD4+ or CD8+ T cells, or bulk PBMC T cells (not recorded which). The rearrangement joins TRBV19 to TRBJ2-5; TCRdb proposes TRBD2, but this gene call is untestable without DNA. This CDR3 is CASSIGSLTETQYF.